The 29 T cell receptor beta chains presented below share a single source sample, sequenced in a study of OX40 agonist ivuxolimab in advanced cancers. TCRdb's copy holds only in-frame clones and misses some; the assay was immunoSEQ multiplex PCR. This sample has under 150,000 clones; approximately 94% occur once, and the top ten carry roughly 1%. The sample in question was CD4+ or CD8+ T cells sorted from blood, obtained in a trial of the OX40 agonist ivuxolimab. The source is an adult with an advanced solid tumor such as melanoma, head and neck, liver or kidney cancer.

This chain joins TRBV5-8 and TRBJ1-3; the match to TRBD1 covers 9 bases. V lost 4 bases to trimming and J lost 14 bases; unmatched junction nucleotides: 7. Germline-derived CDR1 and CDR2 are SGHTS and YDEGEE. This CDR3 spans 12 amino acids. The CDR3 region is CASSAQGATVYF. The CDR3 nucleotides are TGTGCCAGCAGCGCACAGGGGGCCACGGTATATTTT.

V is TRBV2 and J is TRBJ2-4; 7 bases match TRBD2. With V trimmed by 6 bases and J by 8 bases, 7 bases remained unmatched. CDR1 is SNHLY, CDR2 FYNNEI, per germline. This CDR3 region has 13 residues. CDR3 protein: CASREISGDIQYF. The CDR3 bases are TGTGCCAGCAGGGAGATCAGCGGGGACATTCAGTACTTC.

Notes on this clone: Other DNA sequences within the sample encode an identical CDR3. CDR3 sequence: CASSSTYEQYF. For the CDR3, the DNA is TGTGCCAGCAGTTCTACCTACGAGCAGTACTTC. The chain recombines TRBV6-5 with TRBJ2-7; D remains unclear. Looked up from germline, CDR1 is MNHEY and CDR2 is SVGAGI. Trimming cost V 4 bases and J 2 bases, with 3 bases left between them. The CDR3 covers 11 residues.

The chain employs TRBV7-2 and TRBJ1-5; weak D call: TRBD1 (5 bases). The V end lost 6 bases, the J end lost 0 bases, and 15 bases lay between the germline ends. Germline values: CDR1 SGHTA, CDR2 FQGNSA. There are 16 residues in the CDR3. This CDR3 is CASSIFTGFSNQPQHF. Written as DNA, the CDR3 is TGTGCCAGCAGTATATTTACAGGTTTTAGCAATCAGCCCCAGCATTTT.

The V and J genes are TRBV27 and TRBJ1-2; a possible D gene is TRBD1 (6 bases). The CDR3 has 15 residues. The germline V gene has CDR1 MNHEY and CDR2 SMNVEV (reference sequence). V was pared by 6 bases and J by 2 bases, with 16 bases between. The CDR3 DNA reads TGTGCCAGCAGCACGGTCTCTGGGACAAACTATGGCTACACCTTC. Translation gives CASSTVSGTNYGYTF.

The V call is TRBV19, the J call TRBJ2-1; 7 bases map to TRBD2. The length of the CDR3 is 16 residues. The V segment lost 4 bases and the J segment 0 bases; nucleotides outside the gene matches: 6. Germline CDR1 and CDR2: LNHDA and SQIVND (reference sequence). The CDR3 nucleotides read TGTGCCAGTAGTAGGGTGATAGCGGGCTCCTACAATGAGCAGTTCTTC. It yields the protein CASSRVIAGSYNEQFF.

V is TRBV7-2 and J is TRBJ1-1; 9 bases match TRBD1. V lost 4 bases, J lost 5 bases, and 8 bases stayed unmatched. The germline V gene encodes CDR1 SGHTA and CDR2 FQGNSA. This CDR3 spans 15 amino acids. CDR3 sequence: CASSSHRGPGTEAFF. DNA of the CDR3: TGTGCCAGCAGCTCGCACAGGGGGCCGGGGACTGAAGCTTTCTTT.

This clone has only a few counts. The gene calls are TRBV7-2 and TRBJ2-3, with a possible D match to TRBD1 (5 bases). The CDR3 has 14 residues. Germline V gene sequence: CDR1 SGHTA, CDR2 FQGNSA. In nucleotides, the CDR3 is TGTGCTACCTTGCAGGACACTGGCGCAGATACGCAGTATTTT. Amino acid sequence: CATLQDTGADTQYF.

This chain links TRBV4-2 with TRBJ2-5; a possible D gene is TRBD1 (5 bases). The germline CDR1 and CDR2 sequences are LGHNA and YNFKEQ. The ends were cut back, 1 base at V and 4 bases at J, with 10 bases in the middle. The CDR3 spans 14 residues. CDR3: CASSQGQGSETQYF. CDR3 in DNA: TGTGCCAGCAGCCAAGGGCAGGGATCAGAGACCCAGTACTTC.

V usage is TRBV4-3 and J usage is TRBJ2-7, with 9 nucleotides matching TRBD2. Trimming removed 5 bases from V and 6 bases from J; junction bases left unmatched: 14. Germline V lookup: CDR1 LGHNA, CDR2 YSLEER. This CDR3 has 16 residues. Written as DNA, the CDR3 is TGCGCCAGCAGCGAGCATCGCGGGGGGGCCCTTGGCGAGCAGTACTTC. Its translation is CASSEHRGGALGEQYF.

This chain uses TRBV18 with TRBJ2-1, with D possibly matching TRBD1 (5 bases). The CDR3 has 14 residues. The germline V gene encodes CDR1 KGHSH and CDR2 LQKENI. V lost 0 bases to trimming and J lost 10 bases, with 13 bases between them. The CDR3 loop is CASSPPGPIGEQFF. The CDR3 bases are TGTGCCAGCTCACCACCGGGGCCTATAGGAGAGCAGTTCTTC.

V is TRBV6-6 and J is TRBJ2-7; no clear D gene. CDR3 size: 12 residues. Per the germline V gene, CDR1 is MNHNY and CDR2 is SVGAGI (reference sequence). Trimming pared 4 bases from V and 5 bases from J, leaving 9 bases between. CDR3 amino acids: CASSSGFDEQYF. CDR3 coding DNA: TGTGCCAGCAGTTCTGGGTTCGACGAGCAGTACTTC.

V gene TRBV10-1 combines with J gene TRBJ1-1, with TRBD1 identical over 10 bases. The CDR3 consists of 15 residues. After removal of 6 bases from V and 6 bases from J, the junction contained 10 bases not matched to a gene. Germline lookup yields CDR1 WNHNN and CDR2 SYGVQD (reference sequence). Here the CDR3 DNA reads TGCGCCAGCAGCTACTGGGACAGGGGTTGCGCTGAAGCTTTCTTT. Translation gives CASSYWDRGCAEAFF.

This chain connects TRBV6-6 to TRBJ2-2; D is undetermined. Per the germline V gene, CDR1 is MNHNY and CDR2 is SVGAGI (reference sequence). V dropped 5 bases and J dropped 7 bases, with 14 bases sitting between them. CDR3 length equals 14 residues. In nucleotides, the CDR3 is TGTGCCAGCAGTAATTCGGGTGGAGACGGGGAGCTGTTTTTT. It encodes CASSNSGGDGELFF.

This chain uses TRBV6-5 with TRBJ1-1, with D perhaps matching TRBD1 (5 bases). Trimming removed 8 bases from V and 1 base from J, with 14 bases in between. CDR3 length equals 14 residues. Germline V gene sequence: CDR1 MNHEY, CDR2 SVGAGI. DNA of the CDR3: TGTGCCAGCGGTGGCGGGGCGGCGAACACTGAAGCTTTCTTT. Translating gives CASGGGAANTEAFF.

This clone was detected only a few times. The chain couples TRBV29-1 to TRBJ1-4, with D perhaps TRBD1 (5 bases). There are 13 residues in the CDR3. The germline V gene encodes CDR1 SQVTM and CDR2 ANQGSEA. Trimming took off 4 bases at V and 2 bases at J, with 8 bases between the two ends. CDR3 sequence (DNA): TGCAGCGTTGTGGGGGGGACTAATGAAAAACTGTTTTTT. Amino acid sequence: CSVVGGTNEKLFF.

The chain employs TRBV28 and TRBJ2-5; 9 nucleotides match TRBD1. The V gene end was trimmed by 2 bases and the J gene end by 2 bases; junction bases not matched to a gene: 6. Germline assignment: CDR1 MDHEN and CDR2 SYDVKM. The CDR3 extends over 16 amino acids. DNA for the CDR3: TGTGCCAGCAGTTTACCCGGGACAGGGACGCAAGAGACCCAGTACTTC. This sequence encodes CASSLPGTGTQETQYF.

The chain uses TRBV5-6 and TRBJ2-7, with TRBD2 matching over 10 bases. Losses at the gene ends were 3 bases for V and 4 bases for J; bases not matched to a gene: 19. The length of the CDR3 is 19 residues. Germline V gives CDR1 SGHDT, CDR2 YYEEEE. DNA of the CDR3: TGTGCCAGCAGCTCCCTCGTTGGACTAGCGGAATCGGTGGTTTACGAGCAGTACTTC. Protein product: CASSSLVGLAESVVYEQYF. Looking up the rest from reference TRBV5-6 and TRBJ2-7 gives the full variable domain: DAGVTQSPTHLIKTRGQQVTLRCSPKSGHDTVSWYQQALGQGPQFIFQYYEEEERQRGNFPDRFSGHQFPNYSSELNVNALLLGDSALYLCASSSLVGLAESVVYEQYFGPGTRLTVT.

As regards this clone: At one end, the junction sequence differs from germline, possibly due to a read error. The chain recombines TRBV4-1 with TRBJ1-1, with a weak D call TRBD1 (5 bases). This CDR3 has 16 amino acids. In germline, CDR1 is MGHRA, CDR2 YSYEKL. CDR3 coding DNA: TGTGCCAGCAGCTTGGGGACTAGGTGGCCGAACACTGAAGCTTTCTTT. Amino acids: CASSLGTRWPNTEAFF.

The chain's CDR3 is CASSPYYSTEAFF. DNA for the CDR3: TGCGCCAGCAGCCCGTACTACAGCACTGAAGCTTTCTTT. The genes are TRBV5-1 and TRBJ1-1; D gene uncertain. V was cut by 4 bases and J by 4 bases, with 11 bases left in between. CDR3 length: 13 residues. The germline V gene has CDR1 SGHRS and CDR2 YFSETQ.

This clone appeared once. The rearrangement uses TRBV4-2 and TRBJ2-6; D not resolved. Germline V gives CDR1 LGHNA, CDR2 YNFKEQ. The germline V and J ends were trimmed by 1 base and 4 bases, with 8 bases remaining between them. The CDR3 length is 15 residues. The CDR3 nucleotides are TGTGCCAGCAGCCAAGGATTGGGGGGGGCCAACGTCCTGACTTTC. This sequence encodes CASSQGLGGANVLTF.

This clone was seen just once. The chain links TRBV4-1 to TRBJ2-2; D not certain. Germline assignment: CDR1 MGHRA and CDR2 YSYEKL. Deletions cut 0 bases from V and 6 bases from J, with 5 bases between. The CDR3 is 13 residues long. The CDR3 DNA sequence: TGCGCCAGCAGCCAAGAAATTTCCGGGGAGCTGTTTTTT. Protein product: CASSQEISGELFF.

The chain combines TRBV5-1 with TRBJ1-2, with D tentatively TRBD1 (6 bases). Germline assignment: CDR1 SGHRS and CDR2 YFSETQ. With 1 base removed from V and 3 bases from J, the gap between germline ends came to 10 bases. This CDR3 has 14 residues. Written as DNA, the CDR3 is TGCGCCAGCAGCTTGATGTCAGGGGACTATGGCTACACCTTC. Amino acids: CASSLMSGDYGYTF. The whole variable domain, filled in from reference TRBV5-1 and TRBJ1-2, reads KAGVTQTPRYLIKTRGQQVTLSCSPISGHRSVSWYQQTPGQGLQFLFEYFSETQRNKGNFPGRFSGRQFSNSRSEMNVSTLELGDSALYLCASSLMSGDYGYTFGSGTRLTVV.

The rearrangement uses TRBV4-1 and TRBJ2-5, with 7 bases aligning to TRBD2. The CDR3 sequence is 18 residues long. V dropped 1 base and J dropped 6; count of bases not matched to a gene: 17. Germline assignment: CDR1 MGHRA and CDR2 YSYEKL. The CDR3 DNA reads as TGCGCCAGCAGCCAAGCCCGAACGGGAGCGGGGACGGAGAAGACCCAGTACTTC. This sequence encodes CASSQARTGAGTEKTQYF.

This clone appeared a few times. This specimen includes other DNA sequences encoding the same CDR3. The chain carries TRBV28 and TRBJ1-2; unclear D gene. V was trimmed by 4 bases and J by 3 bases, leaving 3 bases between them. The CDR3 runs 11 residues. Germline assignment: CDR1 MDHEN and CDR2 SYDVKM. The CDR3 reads CASSSHYGYTF. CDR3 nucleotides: TGTGCCAGCAGTTCCCACTATGGCTACACCTTC.

CDR3 protein: CASSQDGTGGSEKLFF. For the CDR3, the DNA is TGCGCCAGCAGCCAAGACGGGACAGGGGGCTCTGAAAAACTGTTTTTT. This chain joins TRBV4-1 and TRBJ1-4; TRBD1 matches 12 bases. The germline V gene encodes CDR1 MGHRA and CDR2 YSYEKL. J lost 7 bases, V lost 0 bases, and 3 bases had no gene match. This CDR3 spans 16 amino acids.

For the CDR3, the DNA is TGTGCCAGCAGCTTAGCACCGGGGACCTACGAGCAGTACTTC. Translated, it gives CASSLAPGTYEQYF. This chain joins TRBV11-3 and TRBJ2-7; D perhaps matches TRBD2 (5 bases). This CDR3 is built from 14 residues. Germline V gene data show CDR1 as SGHNT and CDR2 as YENEEA. Trimming removed 1 base from V and 2 bases from J, with 9 bases in between.

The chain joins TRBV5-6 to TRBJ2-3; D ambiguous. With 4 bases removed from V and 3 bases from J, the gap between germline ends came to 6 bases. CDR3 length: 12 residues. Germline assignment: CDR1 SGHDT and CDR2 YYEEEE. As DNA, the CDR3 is TGTGCCAGCAGCCAGGATACAGATACGCAGTATTTT. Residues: CASSQDTDTQYF.

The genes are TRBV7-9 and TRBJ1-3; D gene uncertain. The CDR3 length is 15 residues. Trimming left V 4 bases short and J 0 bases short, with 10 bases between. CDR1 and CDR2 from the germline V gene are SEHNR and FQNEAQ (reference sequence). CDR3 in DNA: TGTGCCAGCAGCTCACCGCCTAGCTCTGGAAACACCATATATTTT. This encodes CASSSPPSSGNTIYF.